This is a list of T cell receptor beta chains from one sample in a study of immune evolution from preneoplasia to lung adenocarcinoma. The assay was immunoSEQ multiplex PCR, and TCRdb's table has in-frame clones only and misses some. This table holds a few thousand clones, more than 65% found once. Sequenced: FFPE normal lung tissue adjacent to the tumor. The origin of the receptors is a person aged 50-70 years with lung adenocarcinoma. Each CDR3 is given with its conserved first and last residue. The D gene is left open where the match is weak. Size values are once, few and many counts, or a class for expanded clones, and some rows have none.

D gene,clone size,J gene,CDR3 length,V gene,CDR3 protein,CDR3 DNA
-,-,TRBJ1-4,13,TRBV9,CASSVVPNEKLFF,TGTGCCAGCAGCGTAGTCCCGAATGAAAAACTGTTTTTT
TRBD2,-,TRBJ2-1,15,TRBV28,CASSLLAGATNEQFF,TGTGCCAGCAGTTTATTAGCGGGAGCTACGAATGAGCAGTTCTTC
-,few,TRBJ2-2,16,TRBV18,CASSPSGNPNTGELFF,TGTGCCAGCTCACCAAGCGGAAACCCGAACACCGGGGAGCTGTTTTTT
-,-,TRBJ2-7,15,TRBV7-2,CASSVTRTASYEQYF,TGTGCCAGCAGCGTGACACGGACGGCCTCCTACGAGCAGTACTTC
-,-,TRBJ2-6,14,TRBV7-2,CASSSLSGANVLTF,TGTGCCAGCAGCTCGCTCTCTGGGGCCAACGTCCTGACTTTC
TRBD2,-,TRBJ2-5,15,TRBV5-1,CASSSLAGEVEGQYF,TGCGCCAGCAGCTCACTAGCGGGAGAGGTCGAGGGCCAGTACTTC
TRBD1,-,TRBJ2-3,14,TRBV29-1,CSAVPGRGLDTQYF,TGCAGCGCCGTCCCAGGCAGGGGGCTGGATACGCAGTATTTT
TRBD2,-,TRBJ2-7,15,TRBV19,CASSIASGSIYEQYF,TGTGCCAGTAGTATTGCTAGCGGGAGCATATACGAGCAGTACTTC
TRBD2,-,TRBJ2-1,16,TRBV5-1,CASSLIPTSGSNEQFF,TGCGCCAGCAGCTTGATCCCGACTAGCGGGAGCAATGAGCAGTTCTTC
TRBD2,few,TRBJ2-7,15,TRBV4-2,CASSQGLAETYEQYF,TGTGCCAGCAGCCAAGGACTAGCGGAAACCTACGAGCAGTACTTC
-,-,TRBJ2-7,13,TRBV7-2,CASSSLSSYEQYF,TGTGCCAGCAGCTCATTAAGCTCCTACGAGCAGTACTTC
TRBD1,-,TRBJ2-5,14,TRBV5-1,CASRIQGFQETQYF,TGCGCCAGCCGGATACAGGGGTTCCAAGAGACCCAGTACTTC
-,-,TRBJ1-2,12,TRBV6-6,CASSSRDYGYTF,TGTGCCAGCAGTTCGAGGGACTATGGCTACACCTTC
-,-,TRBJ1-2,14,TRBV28,CASSLSGSPEGYTF,TGTGCCAGCAGTTTATCTGGCTCACCGGAGGGCTACACCTTC
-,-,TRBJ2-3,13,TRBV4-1,CASSQDRLVTQYF,TGCGCCAGCAGCCAAGATCGGCTTGTTACGCAGTATTTT
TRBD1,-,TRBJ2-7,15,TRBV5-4,CASSYRGLGSYEQYF,TGTGCCAGCAGCTACAGGGGGCTCGGGTCCTACGAGCAGTACTTC
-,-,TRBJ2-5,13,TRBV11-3,CASSLTAGETQYF,TGTGCCAGCAGCCTGACAGCCGGAGAGACCCAGTACTTC
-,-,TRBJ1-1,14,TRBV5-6,CASSLEGTNTEAFF,TGTGCCAGCAGCTTGGAGGGGACGAACACTGAAGCTTTCTTT
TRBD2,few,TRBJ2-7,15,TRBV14,CASSHLAGVKDEQYF,TGTGCCAGCAGCCACTTAGCGGGAGTTAAGGACGAGCAGTACTTC
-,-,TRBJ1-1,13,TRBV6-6,CASSYEAPGEAFF,TGTGCCAGCAGTTATGAGGCCCCGGGTGAAGCTTTCTTT
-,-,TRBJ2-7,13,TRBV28,CASSAPPLYEQYF,TGTGCCAGCAGCGCCCCCCCGTTATACGAGCAGTACTTC